Listed below are T cell receptor beta chains from one sample, sequenced in a study of Tregs in tolerant kidney transplant recipients. Only in-frame clones appear in the TCRdb table, and some are missing; sequencing was by immunoSEQ multiplex PCR. Of 92,000 or so clones listed, 90% to 95% are singletons. The specimen was CD8+ T cells from blood. All receptors derive from a human donor in good health. The CDR3 runs from the conserved cysteine through the conserved F or W. D genes are given only for firm matches. Clone size is shown for a subset of rows, as once, few, many or a class of expanded clone.

CDR3 DNA	CDR3 protein	J gene	clone size	D gene	V gene
TGTGCCAGCAGCTTTAAACGTGGGGCTAGCGGGGGGGTCCGAGAGACCCAGTACTTC	CASSFKRGASGGVRETQYF	TRBJ2-5	NA	TRBD2	TRBV7-9
TGCGCCAGCAGCTGGACACGGACAGACATTGAAGCTTTCTTT	CASSWTRTDIEAFF	TRBJ1-1	NA	NA	TRBV5-1
TGTGCCAGCAGCTTAGGCGAGTCCTACGAGCAGTACTTC	CASSLGESYEQYF	TRBJ2-7	NA	NA	TRBV7-6
TGTGCCAGCAGCCCGAGAGGAGGGGGGGCCCAAGATACGCAGTATTTT	CASSPRGGGAQDTQYF	TRBJ2-3	NA	NA	TRBV9
TGCGCCAGCAGCCAACGCGGGGGGGTTAAAGAGACCCAGTACTTC	CASSQRGGVKETQYF	TRBJ2-5	NA	TRBD2	TRBV4-1
TGTGCCAGCAGCCCGTTCGGACAGGGTTTCCACAATGAGCAGTTCTTC	CASSPFGQGFHNEQFF	TRBJ2-1	NA	TRBD1	TRBV7-9
TGTGCCAGCAGTTATGTGAAGAACACTGAAGCTTTCTTT	CASSYVKNTEAFF	TRBJ1-1	NA	NA	TRBV28
TGTGCCAGCAGTTTAGCCAGGGGGGGATCTCAGCCCCAGCATTTT	CASSLARGGSQPQHF	TRBJ1-5	NA	TRBD1	TRBV27
TGTGCCAGCAGCTTAAGACTAGCGGGATCTGGGGTTACGCAGTATTTT	CASSLRLAGSGVTQYF	TRBJ2-3	NA	TRBD2	TRBV11-2
TGTGCCAGCAGCCCACCTCCAGGACAGCGTCTCGGAAACACCATATATTTT	CASSPPPGQRLGNTIYF	TRBJ1-3	NA	NA	TRBV7-3
TGTGCCAGCAGCTCTATGACAGGGGGCATGAATGCTTTCTTT	CASSSMTGGMNAFF	TRBJ1-1	NA	TRBD1	TRBV7-9
TGTGCCAGCAGTTTTGCCAGGGGCCGCTACGAGCAGTACTTC	CASSFARGRYEQYF	TRBJ2-7	NA	NA	TRBV27
TGTGCCAGCCGTCCGGCTGGGGTAGGCAATCAGCCCCAGCATTTT	CASRPAGVGNQPQHF	TRBJ1-5	NA	NA	TRBV27
TGCAGCGTTGAAACCCAAATGCGGGTGAACTTC	CSVETQMRVNF	TRBJ2-5	NA	NA	TRBV29-1
TGTGCCAGCAGCTTGGCCTCCGAGCAGTACTTC	CASSLASEQYF	TRBJ2-7	NA	NA	TRBV13
TGCGCCAGCAGCCTTAGGGAGACCTCCTACAATGAGCAGTTCTTC	CASSLRETSYNEQFF	TRBJ2-1	NA	NA	TRBV5-1
TGTGCCAGCAGCGCCAGGGACGAGCAGTACTTC	CASSARDEQYF	TRBJ2-7	NA	NA	TRBV5-4
TGTGCTAGTGGTTTGCCCCGGACAGGGCTATACACAGATACGCAGTATTTT	CASGLPRTGLYTDTQYF	TRBJ2-3	NA	TRBD1	TRBV12-5
TGTGCCAGCAGCGTAGATGGCAGGGGGGGATCACCCCTCCACTTT	CASSVDGRGGSPLHF	TRBJ1-6	NA	TRBD1	TRBV9
TGTGCCTGGACCCCGGACAGTCCTGAGCAGTTCTTC	CAWTPDSPEQFF	TRBJ2-1	NA	NA	TRBV30
TGTGCCAGCCTCCCGTCCCCGAACACTGAAGCTTTCTTT	CASLPSPNTEAFF	TRBJ1-1	NA	NA	TRBV27
TGCGCCAGCAGCTCTCAACTACGGAAAGGACAGGGTTCACCCCTCCACTTT	CASSSQLRKGQGSPLHF	TRBJ1-6	NA	TRBD1	TRBV5-1
TGTGCCAGCGGTGGGGGAGGGGACACAGATACGCAGTATTTT	CASGGGGDTDTQYF	TRBJ2-3	NA	TRBD2	TRBV6-5
TGTGCCAGCACTCCGTCTACCGGGGAGCTGTTTTTT	CASTPSTGELFF	TRBJ2-2	NA	NA	TRBV27
TGTGCCATCAGTGACGGGGGGGGCACCGGGGAGCTGTTTTTT	CAISDGGGTGELFF	TRBJ2-2	NA	TRBD2	TRBV10-3
TGCAGCGCCAATGGGCGGGTTACGGATACGCAGTATTTT	CSANGRVTDTQYF	TRBJ2-3	NA	NA	TRBV29-1
TGTGCCAGCAGCTCGAACCTAGACACCTATAATTCACCCCTCCACTTT	CASSSNLDTYNSPLHF	TRBJ1-6	NA	NA	TRBV5-5
TGTGCCAGCAGCTTAGTCTCGGGGGTGGGGCGGCCTCTATCTTCACCCCTCCACTTT	CASSLVSGVGRPLSSPLHF	TRBJ1-6	NA	NA	TRBV11-2
TGTGCCTGGAGTCTGGCCTATGGCTACACCTTC	CAWSLAYGYTF	TRBJ1-2	few	NA	TRBV30
TGTGCCAGTAGTCCCGGGACGGCGAACACTGAAGCTTTCTTT	CASSPGTANTEAFF	TRBJ1-1	NA	NA	TRBV19
TGTGCCAGCAGTTCAACTCCGGGACTAGCGGGAGGAAGGGGCTCCTACAATGAGCAGTTCTTC	CASSSTPGLAGGRGSYNEQFF	TRBJ2-1	NA	TRBD2	TRBV27
TGTGCCAGCAGCTTAGGAGGGAGCGGGGATACGCAGTATTTT	CASSLGGSGDTQYF	TRBJ2-3	NA	NA	TRBV7-3
TGTGCCAGCAGCTTAGAAGCGGGAGGTGTCTACGAGCAGTACTTC	CASSLEAGGVYEQYF	TRBJ2-7	NA	TRBD2	TRBV7-9
TGTGCCAGCAGCCCTCTTCGGTTCCGGGAGACAAACACCGGGGAGCTGTTTTTT	CASSPLRFRETNTGELFF	TRBJ2-2	NA	NA	TRBV7-9
TGTGCCAGCAGCCCCCCCAGGAGACTGAACACTGAAGCTTTCTTT	CASSPPRRLNTEAFF	TRBJ1-1	NA	NA	TRBV9
TGTGCCAGCAGTTTCGGCATAACCTACGAGCAGTACTTC	CASSFGITYEQYF	TRBJ2-7	NA	NA	TRBV27
TGTGCCAGTAGGGGGACTAGCGGGAGACATGAGCAGTTCTTC	CASRGTSGRHEQFF	TRBJ2-1	NA	TRBD2	TRBV19
TGTGCCAGCAGCTTAGGGGGTCCTGAAGCTTTCTTT	CASSLGGPEAFF	TRBJ1-1	NA	NA	TRBV7-9
TGTGCCAGCAGCCGCTCCCGGGACCGCACTGAAGCTTTCTTT	CASSRSRDRTEAFF	TRBJ1-1	NA	NA	TRBV4-2
TGTGCCAGCAGCGCACAGGGGGCAGGAGAGACCCAGTACTTC	CASSAQGAGETQYF	TRBJ2-5	NA	TRBD1	TRBV9
TGTGCCAGCTCACCCCGAAGATCCGGGACAGGGGCGTACGAGCAGTACTTC	CASSPRRSGTGAYEQYF	TRBJ2-7	NA	TRBD1	TRBV18
TGTGCCAGCAGCAAACAGGGGGCTCGAGGCGAGCAGTACTTC	CASSKQGARGEQYF	TRBJ2-7	NA	TRBD1	TRBV27
TGTGCCAGCAGTTCCCCCACGCAGGGGACTAGCGGGAGAGGCTCCTACGAGCAGTACTTC	CASSSPTQGTSGRGSYEQYF	TRBJ2-7	NA	NA	TRBV21-1
TGTGCCAGCAGCCAAGCCGGGACTAGCGGCGGGGAGCTGTTTTTT	CASSQAGTSGGELFF	TRBJ2-2	NA	TRBD2	TRBV4-2
TGTGCCAGCAGTCCAGGGGGTCCTGGCTATGGCTACACCTTC	CASSPGGPGYGYTF	TRBJ1-2	once	TRBD1	TRBV6-5
TGTGCCAGCAGCTTAGGGCAGGGCACCGGGGAGCTGTTTTTT	CASSLGQGTGELFF	TRBJ2-2	NA	NA	TRBV7-9
TGTGCCAGCACCCAGATCGCATTGAACACTGAAGCTTTCTTT	CASTQIALNTEAFF	TRBJ1-1	NA	NA	TRBV7-9
TGTGCCAGCAGTTTAGATACAGGGGCGGCAGATGAGCAGTTCTTC	CASSLDTGAADEQFF	TRBJ2-1	NA	TRBD1	TRBV27
TGTGCCAGCTCACCACCAGAGAGCTCCTATAATTCACCCCTCCACTTT	CASSPPESSYNSPLHF	TRBJ1-6	NA	NA	TRBV18
TGCGCCAGCAGCCAAGATCGGCCCGGGGAAAACATTCAGTACTTC	CASSQDRPGENIQYF	TRBJ2-4	NA	NA	TRBV4-1
TGCGCCAGCAGCTCCGCCGCGGGACTCTTGAACACTGAAGCTTTCTTT	CASSSAAGLLNTEAFF	TRBJ1-1	NA	NA	TRBV5-1
TGTGCCAGCAGAAGGGGATGGGACGGACAAGAGACCCAGTACTTC	CASRRGWDGQETQYF	TRBJ2-5	NA	NA	TRBV25-1
TGTGCCAGCAGCTTAGGGGGACAGGGACAAGAGACCCAGTACTTC	CASSLGGQGQETQYF	TRBJ2-5	NA	TRBD1	TRBV7-9
TGTGCCAGCAGCCCCAGCAGGGCGTCGGTGGACATTCAGTACTTC	CASSPSRASVDIQYF	TRBJ2-4	NA	NA	TRBV7-9
TGTGCCTGGAGTGACGGGGTCCCCCAGTACTTC	CAWSDGVPQYF	TRBJ2-5	NA	NA	TRBV30
TGTGCCGGAACCGGACAGGGGAACTCCTACGAGCAGTACTTC	CAGTGQGNSYEQYF	TRBJ2-7	NA	TRBD1	TRBV2